The 32 T cell receptor beta chains listed next were all sequenced from one sample in a study. MiXCR, applied by TCRdb to the RT-PCR reads, yields one record per CDR3 protein. The data hold almost 700,000 distinct CDR3 sequences, with 14% observed a single time. Sequencing input: memory CD4+ T cells from blood. These receptors all stem from a female donor in good health, serving as a healthy control.

This clonotype occurred a few times. V usage is TRBV7-2 and J usage is TRBJ1-4, with 11 nucleotides matching TRBD1. Looked up from germline, CDR1 is SGHTA and CDR2 is FQGNSA. The junction had 8 bases not matched to a gene; V was cut back by 3 bases and J by 2 bases. The CDR3 is made up of 18 amino acids. The CDR3 sequence: CASSFAGTGGYTNEKLFF. The CDR3 bases are TGTGCCAGCAGCTTTGCCGGGACAGGGGGTTATACTAATGAAAAACTGTTTTTT.

DNA for the CDR3: TGTGCCAGTAGTATGGGACAGGGCTTTGCGAGTGAGCAGTTCTTC. Encoded protein: CASSMGQGFASEQFF. The chain employs TRBV19 and TRBJ2-1, with 9 bases fitting TRBD1. The length of the CDR3 is 15 residues. In germline, CDR1 is LNHDA, CDR2 SQIVND (reference sequence). Germline trimming cut 3 bases from V and 9 bases from J; bases unmatched to any gene: 9.

There are a few counts of this clonotype. The J gene is TRBJ2-1, the V gene TRBV27, with D perhaps matching TRBD1 (5 bases). The germline V gene encodes CDR1 MNHEY and CDR2 SMNVEV (reference sequence). The CDR3 contains 15 residues. Between the trimmed V and J ends, which lost 2 bases and 6 bases, there was a span of 14 bases. Here the CDR3 DNA reads TGTGCCAGCAGTTTAAAGGGGCATTACGTCAATGAGCAGTTCTTC. Translated: CASSLKGHYVNEQFF.

The chain is built from TRBV12-3 or TRBV12-4 and TRBJ2-7; D may be TRBD1 (6 bases). The CDR3 sequence is 13 residues long. The ends were cut back, 7 bases at V and 4 bases at J, with 14 bases in the middle. In DNA form, the CDR3 reads TGTGCCAGCAACTTAGGGGGTCCTTACGAGCAGTACTTC. Protein: CASNLGGPYEQYF.

The gene calls are TRBV20-1 and TRBJ2-3; 10 nucleotides line up with TRBD2. The CDR3 sequence is 15 residues long. CDR1 DFQATT and CDR2 SNEGSKA come from the germline V gene (reference sequence). The V and J ends lost 4 bases and 5 bases, in that order; junction bases with no gene match: 9. The CDR3 DNA reads as TGCAGTGCTACCGCGCCTAGCGGGGGCGTAGATACGCAGTATTTT. It is translated as CSATAPSGGVDTQYF.

The chain is built from TRBV7-9 and TRBJ2-7; D uncertain. This CDR3 is built from 14 residues. Trimming removed 2 bases from V and 6 bases from J, with 14 bases in between. Looked up from germline, CDR1 is SEHNR and CDR2 is FQNEAQ (reference sequence). The DNA for the CDR3 is TGTGCCAGCAGCTTACAGCCCCCGTCGTTCGAGCAGTACTTC. This gives the protein CASSLQPPSFEQYF.

This clonotype turned up a few times. J is TRBJ2-1 and V is TRBV28; D ambiguous. This CDR3 is built from 14 residues. The V gene's germline CDR1 is MDHEN and CDR2 SYDVKM. Between the trimmed V and J ends, which lost 3 bases and 0 bases, there was a span of 6 bases. The CDR3 protein is CASSFLSSYNEQFF. The CDR3, as DNA: TGTGCCAGCAGTTTCCTTAGCTCCTACAATGAGCAGTTCTTC.

The chain combines TRBV6-1 with TRBJ2-2; D may match TRBD1 or TRBD2 (6 bases each). The CDR3 loop spans 15 amino acids. CDR1 and CDR2 (germline): MNHNS, SASEGT. Trimming cost V 1 base and J 11 bases, with 17 bases left between them. Here the CDR3 reads CASSEEGRGGRELFF. In DNA form, the CDR3 reads TGTGCCAGCAGTGAAGAGGGCCGTGGGGGGCGAGAGCTGTTTTTT.

This clonotype has a handful of counts. This chain links TRBV5-1 with TRBJ1-4, with 7 nucleotides matching TRBD1. The CDR3 is 17 amino acids. The ends lost 3 bases at V and 4 bases at J; junction bases unmatched: 12. CDR1 and CDR2 (germline): SGHRS, YFSETQ. CDR3 DNA sequence: TGCGCCAGCAGCTACGGGACCGGGACAGCCTATAATGAAAAACTGTTTTTT. The encoded protein is CASSYGTGTAYNEKLFF.

This sequence joins TRBV10-3 and TRBJ2-2, with D possibly being TRBD1 (6 bases). V gave up 8 bases and J gave up 0 bases, with 13 bases separating them. Germline assignment: CDR1 ENHRY and CDR2 SYGVKD. The CDR3 covers 15 residues. This CDR3 reads CAIGGRTANTGELFF. DNA of the CDR3: TGTGCCATCGGTGGCAGGACAGCGAACACCGGGGAGCTGTTTTTT.

This clonotype turned up a few times. The rearrangement joins TRBV20-1 to TRBJ1-4; D perhaps matches TRBD1 (5 bases). Germline V gives CDR1 DFQATT, CDR2 SNEGSKA (reference sequence). Deletions cut 3 bases from V and 8 bases from J, with 13 bases between. The length of the CDR3 is 13 residues. This CDR3 reads CSASRDLKEKLFF. CDR3 nucleotides: TGCAGTGCTAGTAGGGACCTAAAGGAAAAACTGTTTTTT.

This clonotype was seen at least ten times. This chain links TRBV27 with TRBJ2-3; TRBD2 agrees at 7 bases. The germline CDR1 and CDR2 sequences are MNHEY and SMNVEV (reference sequence). Trimming cost V 4 bases and J 0 bases; bases outside gene matches: 7. The CDR3 is 16 amino acids. DNA of the CDR3: TGTGCCAGCAGTTGGGACTACTCCACTAGCACAGATACGCAGTATTTT. Translated: CASSWDYSTSTDTQYF.

This clonotype was detected a few times. The rearrangement uses TRBV7-2 and TRBJ1-5; unclear D gene. CDR1 SGHTA and CDR2 FQGNSA come from the germline V gene. The ends were cut back, 5 bases at V and 2 bases at J, with 19 bases in the middle. There are 17 residues in the CDR3. In DNA form, the CDR3 reads TGTGCCAGCAGCGAAGGAGGCGTCCGGACTGGCAATCAGCCCCAGCATTTT. This translates into CASSEGGVRTGNQPQHF.

Ten or more counts support this clonotype. This chain connects TRBV24-1 to TRBJ2-7; a possible D gene is TRBD2 (7 bases). With 4 bases removed from V and 3 bases from J, the gap between germline ends came to 21 bases. The CDR3 is 17 amino acids. Germline CDR1 is KGHDR and CDR2 is SFDVKD. CDR3 residues: CATSDIPGASGSYEQYF. In DNA, the CDR3 is TGTGCCACCAGTGACATTCCAGGGGCTAGCGGAAGCTACGAGCAGTACTTC.

This clonotype was counted ten times or more. Compared with germline, one end of the junction differs, possibly owing to a read error. In DNA, the CDR3 is TGCGCCAGCAGCTTGGTGGCAGATACGCAGTATTTT. This translates into CASSLVADTQYF. The V call is TRBV5-6, the J call TRBJ2-3, with D unresolved. Germline CDR1 reads SGHDT; CDR2 reads YYEEEE. The CDR3 length is 12 residues.

This chain uses TRBV28 with TRBJ1-4; D is uncertain. This CDR3 has 14 amino acids. The V end was cut by 2 bases, the J end by 14 bases, with 18 bases between. Germline assignment: CDR1 MDHEN and CDR2 SYDVKM. The DNA of the CDR3 is TGTGCCAGCAGTTTACACATAACTAATGAAATGCTGTTTTTT. Translated: CASSLHITNEMLFF.

This clonotype occurred many times. This chain joins TRBV20-1 and TRBJ2-3, with D possibly matching TRBD2 (5 bases). CDR1 is DFQATT and CDR2 is SNEGSKA in the germline V gene (reference sequence). Between the trimmed V and J ends, which lost 6 bases and 5 bases, there was a span of 12 bases. The CDR3 spans 12 residues. CDR3: CSAARSGDTQYF. In nucleotides, the CDR3 is TGCAGTGCGGCTAGGAGCGGAGATACGCAGTATTTT.

A note on this clonotype: Its ends do not fully match the called genes, so a read error is possible. This chain connects TRBV11-2 to TRBJ2-1; 8 positions match TRBD2. This CDR3 has 13 amino acids. CDR1 is SGHAT, CDR2 FQNNGV, per germline. The CDR3 sequence is CGSSPERTSKQFF. CDR3 coding DNA: TGTGGCAGCAGCCCGGAAAGGACTAGCAAGCAGTTCTTC.

V gene TRBV7-2 combines with J gene TRBJ1-1; D is undetermined. Germline lookup yields CDR1 SGHTA and CDR2 FQGNSA. The CDR3 is made up of 14 amino acids. Trimming pared 5 bases from V and 7 bases from J, leaving 17 bases between. The CDR3: CASSPHISRDEAFF. The CDR3 DNA reads as TGTGCCAGCAGCCCTCATATTTCTAGAGATGAAGCTTTCTTT.

The chain couples TRBV5-1 to TRBJ1-2, with 7 bases aligning to TRBD1. CDR3 size: 13 residues. J was trimmed by 6 bases and V by 3 bases; bases with no gene match: 5. The germline CDR1 and CDR2 sequences are SGHRS and YFSETQ. The CDR3 region is CASSWGTEDGYTF. CDR3 DNA sequence: TGCGCCAGCAGCTGGGGGACAGAGGATGGCTACACCTTC.

V is TRBV5-6 and J is TRBJ2-1, with TRBD2 matching over 8 bases. The J segment lost 4 bases and the V segment lost 3 bases, leaving 6 bases of the junction unmatched. Germline CDR1 and CDR2: SGHDT and YYEEEE. The CDR3 is made up of 15 amino acids. The CDR3 DNA reads TGTGCCAGCAGCTCCAGCGGGAGTAGGTACAATGAGCAGTTCTTC. This translates into CASSSSGSRYNEQFF.

With regard to this clonotype: A much larger clone sits a single nucleotide away, making a read error possible. The CDR3 carries no conserved terminal phenylalanine or tryptophan, so it likely arises from a read error. The chain has TRBV28 and TRBJ2-7; D is undetermined. Between the trimmed V and J ends, which lost 6 bases and 7 bases, there was a span of 10 bases. Germline CDR1 is MDHEN and CDR2 is SYDVKM. The CDR3 consists of 11 residues. The chain's CDR3 is CASRDLEEQYY. The DNA of the CDR3 is TGTGCCAGCAGGGACCTGGAGGAGCAGTACTAC.

This clonotype was seen a few times. The chain links TRBV7-2 to TRBJ2-7, with D tentatively TRBD2 (6 bases). Between the trimmed V and J ends, which lost 2 bases and 1 base, there was a span of 12 bases. Germline assignment: CDR1 SGHTA and CDR2 FQGNSA. The CDR3 length is 15 residues. For the CDR3, the DNA is TGTGCCAGCAGCTTACGTAGCGGAGAATCCTACGAGCAGTACTTC. Amino acid sequence: CASSLRSGESYEQYF.

This clonotype has more than one count but fewer than ten. This chain uses TRBV6-2 or TRBV6-3 with TRBJ2-3, with TRBD2 identical over 12 bases. CDR1 is MNHEY, CDR2 SVGEGT, per germline. This CDR3 is built from 16 residues. The ends lost 5 bases at V and 6 bases at J; junction bases unmatched: 9. The CDR3 region is CASSPWTSGAADTQYF. CDR3 in DNA: TGTGCCAGCAGTCCGTGGACTAGCGGGGCCGCTGATACGCAGTATTTT.

This clonotype was counted between two and nine times. The chain couples TRBV5-1 to TRBJ2-1; D tentatively fits TRBD1 or TRBD2 (6 bases each). CDR3 size: 15 residues. V was cut by 0 bases and J by 6 bases, with 13 bases left in between. Looked up from germline, CDR1 is SGHRS and CDR2 is YFSETQ. CDR3 region: CASSLGGAGLNEQFF. In DNA form, the CDR3 reads TGCGCCAGCAGCTTGGGGGGGGCCGGCCTCAATGAGCAGTTCTTC.

The rearrangement uses TRBV24-1 and TRBJ2-3; TRBD2 matches at 10 bases. There are 16 residues in the CDR3. V shed 3 bases, J shed 2 bases, and the junction held 4 bases outside the gene matches. The germline gives CDR1 KGHDR, CDR2 SFDVKD. CDR3 in amino acids: CATSDELAGTTDTQYF. The CDR3 region has the DNA TGTGCCACCAGTGATGAACTAGCGGGGACCACAGATACGCAGTATTTT.

This clonotype was seen a handful of times. The chain joins TRBV28 to TRBJ2-7, with 8 bases aligning to TRBD1. The germline CDR1 and CDR2 sequences are MDHEN and SYDVKM. J lost 1 base, V lost 5 bases, and 4 bases had no gene match. This CDR3 has 14 residues. CDR3 bases: TGTGCCAGCAGTACACAGGGGGTATCCTACGAGCAGTACTTC. It is translated as CASSTQGVSYEQYF. The full variable domain, in which reference TRBV28 and TRBJ2-7 provide the parts outside the CDR3, is DVKVTQSSRYLVKRTGEKVFLECVQDMDHENMFWYRQDPGLGLRLIYFSYDVKMKEKGDIPEGYSVSREKKERFSLILESASTNQTSMYLCASSTQGVSYEQYFGPGTRLTVT.

V gene TRBV6-5 combines with J gene TRBJ2-2, with D unresolved. Trimming shortened V by 2 bases and J by 2 bases, and 9 bases separated the two germline ends. Germline assignment: CDR1 MNHEY and CDR2 SVGAGI. The CDR3 is 15 amino acids. The CDR3 nucleotides read TGTGCCAGCAGTTACGATCCTAGAAACACCGGGGAGCTGTTTTTT. Translated: CASSYDPRNTGELFF.

The chain carries TRBV11-3 and TRBJ2-7; 7 bases line up with TRBD1. V dropped 1 base and J dropped 5; count of bases not matched to a gene: 11. Germline assignment: CDR1 SGHNT and CDR2 YENEEA. The CDR3 totals 16 residues. In DNA, the CDR3 is TGTGCCAGCAGCTTAGGAATTGGACAGGCGGCGGACGAGCAGTACTTC. Translation: CASSLGIGQAADEQYF.

The table lists this clonotype with many counts. The J gene is TRBJ2-7, the V gene TRBV10-3; perhaps TRBD2 as D (7 bases). CDR3 length equals 14 residues. Deletions cut 8 bases from V and 7 bases from J, with 21 bases between. The germline CDR1 and CDR2 sequences are ENHRY and SYGVKD. CDR3: CAIRDPKGGGEQYF. CDR3 nucleotide sequence: TGTGCCATCCGCGATCCTAAAGGGGGGGGTGAGCAGTACTTC.

A few counts support this clonotype. This rearrangement joins TRBV5-1 to TRBJ2-3, with 9 positions matching TRBD2. J was trimmed by 3 bases and V by 6 bases; bases with no gene match: 8. This CDR3 has 15 amino acids. From germline, CDR1 is SGHRS and CDR2 YFSETQ. The CDR3 loop is CASTPRTSETDTQYF. The CDR3 DNA follows: TGCGCCAGCACGCCCCGGACTAGCGAAACAGATACGCAGTATTTT. The full variable domain, completed using reference TRBV5-1 and TRBJ2-3, is KAGVTQTPRYLIKTRGQQVTLSCSPISGHRSVSWYQQTPGQGLQFLFEYFSETQRNKGNFPGRFSGRQFSNSRSEMNVSTLELGDSALYLCASTPRTSETDTQYFGPGTRLTVL.

V and J are TRBV7-9 and TRBJ2-3; 7 bases are a match to TRBD2. This CDR3 is 11 amino acids long. Germline loops: CDR1 SEHNR, CDR2 FQNEAQ (reference sequence). The V and J ends lost 8 bases and 5 bases, in that order; junction bases with no gene match: 1. The CDR3 region is CASGREDTQYF. Written as DNA, the CDR3 is TGTGCCAGCGGGAGGGAAGATACGCAGTATTTT.